A selection of T cell receptor beta chains follows, all from one sample in a study of blood T cells in healthy people across ages. TCRdb re-called the 5' RACE reads with MiXCR, one entry per CDR3 protein. The repertoire holds 850,000 to 1,100,000 distinct CDR3 sequences, around two fifths seen once, with over 10% in the top ten. Specimen: blood. These TCRs come from a young man in good health. Each CDR3 is given with its conserved first and last residue. D genes are given only for firm matches. Some rows have no size entry. The others give once, few or many, or a class for an expanded clone.

V gene,D gene,J gene,clone size,CDR3 DNA,CDR3 protein
TRBV5-1,NA,TRBJ2-5,NA,TGCGCCAGCAGCTTTAGGGGGGATCAAGAGACCCAGTACTTC,CASSFRGDQETQYF
TRBV4-2,TRBD1,TRBJ1-4,NA,TGTGCCAGCAGCCAGGATATCGGGACAGCTAATGAAAAACTGTTTTTT,CASSQDIGTANEKLFF
TRBV5-1,NA,TRBJ1-2,few,TGCGCCAGCAGCTCGGACGGTGAGGACTATGGCTACACCTTC,CASSSDGEDYGYTF
TRBV29-1,NA,TRBJ2-3,NA,TGCAGTGTTGAAGATCGTGGCTCCACAGATACGCAGTATTTT,CSVEDRGSTDTQYF
TRBV12-3/TRBV12-4,NA,TRBJ1-5,few,TGTGCCAGCAGTGATCCACTTAGCAATCAGCCCCAGCATTTT,CASSDPLSNQPQHF
TRBV9,TRBD2,TRBJ2-2,NA,TGTGCCAGCAGCGAAGGGACTAGCGGGGGGAACGGGGAGCTGTTTTTT,CASSEGTSGGNGELFF
TRBV2,NA,TRBJ1-2,NA,TGTGCCAGCAGTTTAGGCAGAACTAGCTATGGCTACACCTTC,CASSLGRTSYGYTF
TRBV2,NA,TRBJ1-1,NA,TGTGCCAGCACCCCAGACAGGAACACTGAAGCTTTCTTT,CASTPDRNTEAFF
TRBV29-1,NA,TRBJ2-5,many,TGCAGCGTTGATGGGGGAATAAAAGAGACCCAGTACTTC,CSVDGGIKETQYF
TRBV4-3,NA,TRBJ1-6,NA,TGCGCCAGCAGCCAAGAGAAGGCGGAGGGAAGATCACCCCCCCACTTT,CASSQEKAEGRSPPHF
TRBV29-1,NA,TRBJ2-1,few,TGCAGCGTTGAGGATGGAGGGACACGGGGGGAGTTCTTC,CSVEDGGTRGEFF
TRBV5-1,NA,TRBJ2-1,few,TGCGCCAGCAGGTTGGGGGTAGACTCCTACAATGAGCAGTTCTTC,CASRLGVDSYNEQFF
TRBV5-1,TRBD1,TRBJ2-7,NA,TGCGCCAGCAGCGAGGGACAGGGGGCGAGACTCTACGAGCAGTACTTC,CASSEGQGARLYEQYF
TRBV9,TRBD1,TRBJ1-2,NA,TGTGCCAGCAGCGAAGGACAGGACCCTCTATGGGGCTACACCTTC,CASSEGQDPLWGYTF
TRBV12-3/TRBV12-4,NA,TRBJ2-1,NA,TGTGCCAGCCTACCGGTTGTGAGGGCAGACAATGAGCAGTTCTTC,CASLPVVRADNEQFF
TRBV4-1,NA,TRBJ2-7,many,TGCGCCAGCAGCCAAGGTCGAGACTACGAGCAGTACTTC,CASSQGRDYEQYF
TRBV2,NA,TRBJ2-1,NA,TGTGCCAGCATCAGCCCTACACTTTACAATGGGCAGTTCTTC,CASISPTLYNGQFF
TRBV5-1,NA,TRBJ2-5,NA,TGCGCCAGCAGCTTATACGGGGGACCAGAGACCCAGTACTTC,CASSLYGGPETQYF
TRBV6-6,NA,TRBJ1-1,NA,TGTGCCAGCAGATTAACAGGGACGAGCACTGAAGCTTTCTTT,CASRLTGTSTEAFF
TRBV9,TRBD2,TRBJ2-3,NA,TGTGCCAGCGGGAGGGGACTAGATGGTTCAGATACGCAGTATTTT,CASGRGLDGSDTQYF
TRBV11-2,NA,TRBJ2-3,few,TGTGCCAGCAGCGAGGCGGACGGAATCCTTACAGATACGCAGTATTTT,CASSEADGILTDTQYF
TRBV20-1,NA,TRBJ1-1,few,TGCAGTGGGCAGGCGCACACTGAAGCTTTCTTT,CSGQAHTEAFF
TRBV12-3/TRBV12-4,NA,TRBJ1-1,few,TGTGCCAGCAGTTCTAGAAGGGGCACTGAAGCTTTCTTT,CASSSRRGTEAFF
TRBV20-1,TRBD1,TRBJ1-2,NA,TGCAGTGCTAGAGAAGGGGGGGTGCGGACAGGGCGCGCAAACTATGGCTACACCTTC,CSAREGGVRTGRANYGYTF
TRBV6-5,TRBD1,TRBJ1-1,NA,TGTGCCAGCAGTTCGAGGACAGGGGGTCCTGAAGCTTTCTTT,CASSSRTGGPEAFF
TRBV20-1,NA,TRBJ1-2,few,TGCAGTGCTGTGGAGAGGGTCGGATATGGCTACACCTTC,CSAVERVGYGYTF
TRBV20-1,NA,TRBJ1-1,NA,TGCAGTGCTCCTCCCTGGACGGGGAACACTGAAGCTTTCTTT,CSAPPWTGNTEAFF
TRBV7-8,TRBD1,TRBJ1-2,few,TGTGCCAGCAGCGACCGGGACAGAAGCTATGGCTACACCTTC,CASSDRDRSYGYTF
TRBV5-1,TRBD1,TRBJ2-3,NA,TGCGCCAGCAGCAAGTCGACAGGGGTAGACACAGATATGCAGTATTTT,CASSKSTGVDTDMQYF
TRBV27,NA,TRBJ1-1,NA,TGTGCCAGCAGACGGGGGCGAGCTATGAACACTGAAGCTTTCTTT,CASRRGRAMNTEAFF
TRBV7-2,NA,TRBJ1-2,few,TGTGCCAGCAGCCCAGAGCTAAACTATGGCTACACCTTC,CASSPELNYGYTF